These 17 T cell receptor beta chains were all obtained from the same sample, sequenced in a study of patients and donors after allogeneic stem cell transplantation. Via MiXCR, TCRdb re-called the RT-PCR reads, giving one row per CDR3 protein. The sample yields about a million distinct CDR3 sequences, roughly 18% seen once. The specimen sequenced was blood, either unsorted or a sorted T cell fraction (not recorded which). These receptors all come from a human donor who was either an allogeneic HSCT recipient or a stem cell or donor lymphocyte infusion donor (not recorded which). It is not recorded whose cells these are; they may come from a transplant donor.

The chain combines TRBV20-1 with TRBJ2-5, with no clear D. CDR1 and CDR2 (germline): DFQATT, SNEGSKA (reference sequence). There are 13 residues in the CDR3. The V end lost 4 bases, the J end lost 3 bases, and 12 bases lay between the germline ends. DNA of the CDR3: TGCAGTGCTACCCCGAATCCCGAAGAGACCCAGTACTTC. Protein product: CSATPNPEETQYF.

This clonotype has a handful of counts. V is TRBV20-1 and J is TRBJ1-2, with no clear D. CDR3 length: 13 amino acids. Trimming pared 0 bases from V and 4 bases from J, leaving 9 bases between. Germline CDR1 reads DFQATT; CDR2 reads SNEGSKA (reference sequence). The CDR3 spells CSAREGLTYGYTF. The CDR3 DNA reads TGCAGTGCTAGAGAGGGCCTTACCTATGGCTACACCTTC.

The CDR3 region has the DNA TGTGCCAGCGGGGTGATAGACAGCCCCGTGGGAGCGCAGTACTTC. Protein product: CASGVIDSPVGAQYF. The chain recombines TRBV6-1 with TRBJ2-7; D possibly matches TRBD1 or TRBD2 (5 bases each). This CDR3 spans 15 amino acids. The ends were cut back, 8 bases at V and 9 bases at J, with 26 bases in the middle. Germline V gene data show CDR1 as MNHNS and CDR2 as SASEGT.

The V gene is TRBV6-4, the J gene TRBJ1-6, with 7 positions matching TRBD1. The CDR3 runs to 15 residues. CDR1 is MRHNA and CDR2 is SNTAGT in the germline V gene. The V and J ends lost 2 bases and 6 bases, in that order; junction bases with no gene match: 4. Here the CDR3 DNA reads TGTGCCAGCAGTGACGAAGGGGGCCCTAATTCACCCCTCCACTTT. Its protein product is CASSDEGGPNSPLHF.

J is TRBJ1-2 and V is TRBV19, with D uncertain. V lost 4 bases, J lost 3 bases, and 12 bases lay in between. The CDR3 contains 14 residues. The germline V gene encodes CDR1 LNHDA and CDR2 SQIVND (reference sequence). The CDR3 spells CASSKAETYYGYTF. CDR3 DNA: TGTGCCAGTAGTAAGGCAGAAACTTACTATGGCTACACCTTC.

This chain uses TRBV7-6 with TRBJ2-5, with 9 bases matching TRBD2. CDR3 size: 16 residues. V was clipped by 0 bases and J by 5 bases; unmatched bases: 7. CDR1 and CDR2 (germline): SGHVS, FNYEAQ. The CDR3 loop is CASSLAGLAVLETQYF. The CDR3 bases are TGTGCCAGCAGCTTAGCGGGACTAGCAGTTTTGGAGACCCAGTACTTC. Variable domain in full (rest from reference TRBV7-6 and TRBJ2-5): GAGVSQSPRYKVTKRGQDVALRCDPISGHVSLYWYRQALGQGPEFLTYFNYEAQQDKSGLPNDRFSAERPEGSISTLTIQRTEQRDSAMYRCASSLAGLAVLETQYFGPGTRLLVL.

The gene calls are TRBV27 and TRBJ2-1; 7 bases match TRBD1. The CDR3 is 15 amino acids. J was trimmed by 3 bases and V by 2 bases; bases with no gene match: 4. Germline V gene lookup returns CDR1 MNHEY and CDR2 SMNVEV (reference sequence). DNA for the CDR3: TGTGCCAGCAGTTTAATCGGGACAGACTACAATGAGCAGTTCTTC. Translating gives CASSLIGTDYNEQFF.

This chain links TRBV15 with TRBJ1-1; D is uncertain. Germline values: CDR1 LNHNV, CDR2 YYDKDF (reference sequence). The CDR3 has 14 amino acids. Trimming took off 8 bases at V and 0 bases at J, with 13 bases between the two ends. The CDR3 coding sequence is TGTGCCACCTCGCCAAGACGGGTGAACACTGAAGCTTTCTTT. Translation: CATSPRRVNTEAFF.

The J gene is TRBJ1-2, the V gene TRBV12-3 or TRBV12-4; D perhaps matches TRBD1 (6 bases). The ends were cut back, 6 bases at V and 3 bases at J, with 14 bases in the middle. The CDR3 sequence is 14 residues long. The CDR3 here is CASSPAGGYYGYTF. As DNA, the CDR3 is TGTGCCAGCAGCCCCGCGGGGGGCTACTATGGCTACACCTTC.

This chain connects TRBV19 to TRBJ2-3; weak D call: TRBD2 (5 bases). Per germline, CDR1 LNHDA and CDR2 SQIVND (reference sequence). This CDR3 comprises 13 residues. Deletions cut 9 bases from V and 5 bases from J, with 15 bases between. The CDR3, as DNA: TGTGCCAGCCGGTTGGGAGCGGTAGATACGCAGTATTTT. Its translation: CASRLGAVDTQYF.

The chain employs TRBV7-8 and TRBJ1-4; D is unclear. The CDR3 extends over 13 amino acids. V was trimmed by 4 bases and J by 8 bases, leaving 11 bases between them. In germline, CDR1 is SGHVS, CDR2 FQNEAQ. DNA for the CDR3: TGTGCCAGCAGCTCGATACTTGGAGAAAAACTGTTTTTT. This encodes CASSSILGEKLFF.

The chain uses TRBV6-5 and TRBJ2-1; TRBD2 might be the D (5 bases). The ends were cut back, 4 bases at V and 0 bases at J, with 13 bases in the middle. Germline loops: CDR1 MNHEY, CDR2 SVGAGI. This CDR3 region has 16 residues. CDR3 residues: CASSSPAGSSYNEQFF. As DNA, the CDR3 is TGTGCCAGCAGTTCTCCGGCGGGTAGCTCCTACAATGAGCAGTTCTTC.

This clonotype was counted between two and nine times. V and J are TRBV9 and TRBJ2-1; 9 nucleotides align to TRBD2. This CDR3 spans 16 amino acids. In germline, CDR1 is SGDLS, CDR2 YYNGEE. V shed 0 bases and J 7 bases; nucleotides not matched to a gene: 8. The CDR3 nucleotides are TGTGCCAGCAGCGTAGAGGGCGGGGGGGCCGAAAATGAGCAGTTCTTC. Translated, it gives CASSVEGGGAENEQFF.

The CDR3 DNA is TGTGCCAGCAGCCCCTTGGACAGGGGGTACCAAGAGACCCAGTACTTC. Protein: CASSPLDRGYQETQYF. The chain employs TRBV11-2 and TRBJ2-5, with 10 bases lining up with TRBD1. The CDR3 runs 16 residues. CDR1 is SGHAT and CDR2 is FQNNGV in the germline V gene. After removal of 5 bases from V and 0 bases from J, the junction contained 6 bases not matched to a gene.

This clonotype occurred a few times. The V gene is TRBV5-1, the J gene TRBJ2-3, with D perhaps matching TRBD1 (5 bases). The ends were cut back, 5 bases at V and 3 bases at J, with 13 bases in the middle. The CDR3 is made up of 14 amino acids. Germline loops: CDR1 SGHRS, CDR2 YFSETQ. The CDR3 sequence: CASRSAPGTDTQYF. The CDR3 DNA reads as TGCGCCAGCAGATCTGCCCCAGGGACAGATACGCAGTATTTT.

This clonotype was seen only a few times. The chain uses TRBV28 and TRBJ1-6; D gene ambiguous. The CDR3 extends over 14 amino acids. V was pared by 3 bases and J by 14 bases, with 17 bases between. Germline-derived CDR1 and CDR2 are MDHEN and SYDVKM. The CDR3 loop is CASSFDLREQALHF. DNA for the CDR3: TGTGCCAGCAGTTTTGACCTCCGGGAACAAGCCCTCCACTTT.

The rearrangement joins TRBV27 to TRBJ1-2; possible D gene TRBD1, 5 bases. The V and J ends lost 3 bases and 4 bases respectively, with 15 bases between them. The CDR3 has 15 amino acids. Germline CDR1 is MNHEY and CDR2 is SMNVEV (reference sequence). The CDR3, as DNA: TGTGCCAGCAGTTTCACTCGCGGGACGGCCTATGGCTACACCTTC. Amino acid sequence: CASSFTRGTAYGYTF.